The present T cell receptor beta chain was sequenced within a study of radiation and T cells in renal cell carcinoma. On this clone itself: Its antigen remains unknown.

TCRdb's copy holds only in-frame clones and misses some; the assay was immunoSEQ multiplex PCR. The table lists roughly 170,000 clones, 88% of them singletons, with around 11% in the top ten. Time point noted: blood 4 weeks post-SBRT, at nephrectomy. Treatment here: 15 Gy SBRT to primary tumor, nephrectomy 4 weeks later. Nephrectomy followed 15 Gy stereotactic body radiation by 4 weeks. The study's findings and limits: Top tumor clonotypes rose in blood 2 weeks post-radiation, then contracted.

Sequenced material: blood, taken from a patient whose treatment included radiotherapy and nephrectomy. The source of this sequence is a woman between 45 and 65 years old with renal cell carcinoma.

The CDR3 region has the DNA TGTGCCAGCAGCTCGGCGGGACAGAGATCTAACTATGGCTACACCTTC. It codes for CASSSAGQRSNYGYTF. The rearrangement links TRBV5-6 to TRBJ1-2; 7 bases map to TRBD1. The germline CDR1 and CDR2 sequences are SGHDT and YYEEEE. Losses at the gene ends were 3 bases for V and 0 bases for J; bases not matched to a gene: 8. The CDR3 runs 16 residues.